This TCR beta chain was sequenced for a study of T cells in Graves' hyperthyroidism and ophthalmopathy. Regarding the study as a whole: Blood also carried most thyroid clonotypes expanded above 0.001. Stable hyperthyroidism was separated from ophthalmopathy by a model based on 13 V-J features.

There are a few counts of this clonotype. Its specificity is not known. Isolation of PBMCs was performed on 8 to 10 ml fresh peripheral blood. This CDR3 comprises 15 residues. CDR1 is SNHLY and CDR2 is FYNNEI in the germline V gene. V lost 2 bases and J 0 bases, leaving 8 bases between the germline ends. RNA transcripts served as the template for amplifying TCR beta CDR3 regions. RT-PCR in the first round (using the HTBI primer set) targeted the TCR CDR3. From the multiplex PCR reads, TCRdb called clonotypes with MiXCR, one entry per CDR3 protein. Of more than 650,000 distinct CDR3 sequences in the sample, about 15% were seen once.

The V gene is TRBV2, the J gene TRBJ2-4; no firm D call. The sample comprised blood. The clonotype was recovered from a woman younger than 30 with Graves' hyperthyroidism. The CDR3 DNA reads as TGTGCCAGCAGTGAAATTACGTTAGCCAAAAACATTCAGTACTTC. Residues: CASSEITLAKNIQYF.